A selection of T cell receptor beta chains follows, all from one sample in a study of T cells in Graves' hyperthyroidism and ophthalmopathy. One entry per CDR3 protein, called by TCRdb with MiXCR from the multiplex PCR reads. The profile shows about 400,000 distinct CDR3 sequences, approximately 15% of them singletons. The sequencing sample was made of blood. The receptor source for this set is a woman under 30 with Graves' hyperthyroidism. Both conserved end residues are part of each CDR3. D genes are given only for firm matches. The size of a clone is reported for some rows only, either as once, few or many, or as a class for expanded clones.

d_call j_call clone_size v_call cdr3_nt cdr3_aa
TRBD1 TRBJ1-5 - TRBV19 TGTGCCAGTAGTATCCCGGACAGGGCTGTTCAGCCCCAGCATTTT CASSIPDRAVQPQHF
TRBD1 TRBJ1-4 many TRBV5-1 TGCGCCAGCAGCCTCGGACAGGTTTTTGAAAAACTGTTTTTT CASSLGQVFEKLFF
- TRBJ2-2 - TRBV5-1 TGCGCCAGCAGCTCAAGGACTGACTTAGGCGGGGAGCTGTTTTTT CASSSRTDLGGELFF
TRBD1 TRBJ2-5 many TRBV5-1 TGCGCCAGCAGCTTTGACCCCCCGGGACAGGGAGAGATCCAGTACTTC CASSFDPPGQGEIQYF
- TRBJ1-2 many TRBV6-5 TGTGCCAGCAGTTACCTCTCCCTTGGGACACGATCTGGCTTTAATGGCTACACCTTC CASSYLSLGTRSGFNGYTF
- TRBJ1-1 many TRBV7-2 TGCGCCAGCAGCTTGGGCCAGACCCTGAACACTGAAGCTTTCTTT CASSLGQTLNTEAFF
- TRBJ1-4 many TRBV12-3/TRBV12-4 TGTGCCAGCAGTTTTAGGGTATCATTGAGTACAACTAATGAAAAACTGTTTTTT CASSFRVSLSTTNEKLFF
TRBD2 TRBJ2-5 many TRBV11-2 TGTGCCAGTGGCGGGGGGAAAGAGACCCAGTACTTC CASGGGKETQYF
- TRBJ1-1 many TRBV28 TGTGCCAGCAGCCCCCCGCTGTCGGAAGCTTTCTTT CASSPPLSEAFF
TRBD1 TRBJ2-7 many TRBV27 TGTGCCAGCAGTCCTCAGGACAGGCTCCTCTCCTACGAGCAGTACTTC CASSPQDRLLSYEQYF
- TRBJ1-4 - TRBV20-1 TGCAGTGCCCCAAGCCCCCCGATAAATGAAAAACTGTTTTTT CSAPSPPINEKLFF
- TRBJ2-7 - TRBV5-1 TGCGCCAGCAGTCCTTCTATCCCCAGGGGGGGGTACGAGCAGTACTTC CASSPSIPRGGYEQYF
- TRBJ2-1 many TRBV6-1 TGTGCCAGCAACCCCCTAAGCTCCTACAATGAGCAGTTCTTC CASNPLSSYNEQFF
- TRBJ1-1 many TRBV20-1 TGCAGTGCTAGCCGAAGGGGGTATGCTGAAGCTTTCTTT CSASRRGYAEAFF
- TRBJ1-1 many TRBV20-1 TGCAGTGCTAGAGCCCCGGCGGGACAAGGTAACACTGAAGCTTTCTTT CSARAPAGQGNTEAFF
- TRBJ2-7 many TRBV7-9 TGTGCCAGCAGCTTGGGCAACTCCTACGAGCAGTACTTC CASSLGNSYEQYF
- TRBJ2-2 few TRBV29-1 TGCAGCGCTTCAGCGAGGGGGGGAGGGTCCGGGGAGCTGTTTTTT CSASARGGGSGELFF
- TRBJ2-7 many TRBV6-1 TGTGCCAGCAGTTGGGGGACGGAAAGCTCCTACGAGCAGTACTTC CASSWGTESSYEQYF
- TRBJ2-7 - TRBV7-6 TGTGCCAGCAGCGCGGACAGTCTCCACGAGCAGTACTTC CASSADSLHEQYF
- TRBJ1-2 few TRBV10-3 TGTGCCATCAGTGGGCCACCGGGACAAGAGTATGGCTACACCTTC CAISGPPGQEYGYTF
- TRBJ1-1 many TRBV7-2 TGTGCCAGCAGCTTAGTACCTCAGGGGCCCATGAACACTGAAGCTTTCTTT CASSLVPQGPMNTEAFF
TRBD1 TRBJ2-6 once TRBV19 TGTGCCAGTAGTATGAGGACAGGCTCTGGGGCCAACGTCCTGACTTTC CASSMRTGSGANVLTF
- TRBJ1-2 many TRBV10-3 TGTGCCATCGACGGGGGGGCTGAAGATGGCTACACCTTC CAIDGGAEDGYTF
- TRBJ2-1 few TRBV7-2 TGTGCCAGCAGCCCCACAAGCGGAACTCCGGTAGACGATGAGCAGTTCTTC CASSPTSGTPVDDEQFF
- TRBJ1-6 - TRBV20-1 TGCAGTGCTAGAGATTACAGGGTAGAGAATTCACCCCTCCACTTT CSARDYRVENSPLHF
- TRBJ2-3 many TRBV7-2 TGTGCCAGCCGAAACACAGATACGCAGTATTTT CASRNTDTQYF
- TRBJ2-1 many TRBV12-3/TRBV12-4 TGTGCCAGCAGTTTTTGGGGGGACCACTACAATGAGCAGTTCTTC CASSFWGDHYNEQFF
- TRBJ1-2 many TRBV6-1 TGTGCCAGCAGTGAAGCGAGGGGAGCGGGTGGCTACACCTTC CASSEARGAGGYTF
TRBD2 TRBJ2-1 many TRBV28 TGTGCCAGCAGTTTATCTTTCGTAGCGGGAGCCCGCTCCTACAATGAGCAGTTCTTC CASSLSFVAGARSYNEQFF
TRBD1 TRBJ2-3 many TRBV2 TGTGCCAGCATACAGGGACAGGGGCCGACAGATACGCAGTATTTT CASIQGQGPTDTQYF
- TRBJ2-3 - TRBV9 TGTGCCAGCAATTCGGGCGGTCCTCGCACAGATACGCAGTATTTT CASNSGGPRTDTQYF
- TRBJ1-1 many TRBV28 TGTGCCAGCAGGGGACACACAGCGACTCAAGCTTTCTTT CASRGHTATQAFF
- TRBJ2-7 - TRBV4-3 TGCGCCAGCAGCCAATTTCAGGGTTACGAGCAGTACTTC CASSQFQGYEQYF
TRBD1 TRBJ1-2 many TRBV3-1 TGCGCCAGCAGCCAAGTCAGGACAGGCTATGGCTACACCTTC CASSQVRTGYGYTF
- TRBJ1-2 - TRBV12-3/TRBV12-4 TGTGCCAGCAGTTTAGTAGGTCAGGTAGGGAAACTTGGCTACACCTTC CASSLVGQVGKLGYTF
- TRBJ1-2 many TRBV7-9 TGTGCCAGCAGCTTAGGACCCTATGGCTACACCTTC CASSLGPYGYTF
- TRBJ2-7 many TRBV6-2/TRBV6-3 TGTGCCAGCAGCAACTTGAGGGGGGCCCACCTCCGGGACGAGCAGTACTTC CASSNLRGAHLRDEQYF
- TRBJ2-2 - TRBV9 TGTGCCAGCAGCGTAGTCGGGAGTGGCACCGGGGAGCTGTTTTTT CASSVVGSGTGELFF
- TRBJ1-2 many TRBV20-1 TGCAGTGCTACTGGCCCCCCCCGGGGCTATGGCTACACCTTC CSATGPPRGYGYTF
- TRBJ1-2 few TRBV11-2 TGTGCCAGCAGCTTCCTACTAGAGGGGATTTTTAATGGCTACACCTTC CASSFLLEGIFNGYTF
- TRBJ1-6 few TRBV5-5 TGTGCCAGCAGCTTGGGGGTCGGACCGGGCTCACCCCTCCACTTT CASSLGVGPGSPLHF
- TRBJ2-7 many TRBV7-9 TGTGCCAGCAGCTTAGTAGGAGTCTACGAGCAGTACTTC CASSLVGVYEQYF
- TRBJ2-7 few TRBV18 TGTGCCAGCTCACCCCTTGGGACCTACGAGCAGTACTTC CASSPLGTYEQYF
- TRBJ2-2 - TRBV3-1 TGTGCCAGCAGCCAGGGTCAGGGGAACACCGGGGAGCTGTTTTTT CASSQGQGNTGELFF
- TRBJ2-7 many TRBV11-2 TGTGCCAGCAGGCGAGGTACCTACGAGCAGTACTTC CASRRGTYEQYF
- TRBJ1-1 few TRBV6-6 TGTGCCAGCAGTTACTCTCCCTCCTACACTGAAGCTTTCTTT CASSYSPSYTEAFF